The entry below describes one T cell receptor beta chain. The entry originates in a study of blood T cell repertoires in COVID-19. Overall study: The United States, Italy and Spain provided the acute and convalescent COVID-19 samples.

Per the original methods: Researchers report that nucleated cell counts were estimated from reference gene primer amplification. Measured with immunoSEQ multiplex PCR; TCRdb has only the in-frame clones, and not every one. V, J and clone size reflect that table, while D and trimming were determined from the DNA. The table includes 85,000 to 100,000 clones, roughly 72% detected once. This CDR3 is 14 amino acids long. CDR1 is KGHSH, CDR2 LQKENI, per germline. Between the trimmed V and J ends, which lost 2 bases and 3 bases, there was a span of 10 bases. Specimen: peripheral blood. The sequence came from a woman aged 55-75 years in a cohort sampled during active or convalescent COVID-19. The J gene is TRBJ1-1, the V gene TRBV18; D unresolved. CDR3 sequence reads: CASSPDILDTEAFF. The CDR3 coding sequence is TGTGCCAGCTCACCAGACATCCTTGACACTGAAGCTTTCTTT. Complete variable domain (other parts from reference TRBV18 and TRBJ1-1): NAGVMQNPRHLVRRRGQEARLRCSPMKGHSHVYWYRQLPEEGLKFMVYLQKENIIDESGMPKERFSAEFPKEGPSILRIQQVVRGDSAAYFCASSPDILDTEAFFGQGTRLTVV.